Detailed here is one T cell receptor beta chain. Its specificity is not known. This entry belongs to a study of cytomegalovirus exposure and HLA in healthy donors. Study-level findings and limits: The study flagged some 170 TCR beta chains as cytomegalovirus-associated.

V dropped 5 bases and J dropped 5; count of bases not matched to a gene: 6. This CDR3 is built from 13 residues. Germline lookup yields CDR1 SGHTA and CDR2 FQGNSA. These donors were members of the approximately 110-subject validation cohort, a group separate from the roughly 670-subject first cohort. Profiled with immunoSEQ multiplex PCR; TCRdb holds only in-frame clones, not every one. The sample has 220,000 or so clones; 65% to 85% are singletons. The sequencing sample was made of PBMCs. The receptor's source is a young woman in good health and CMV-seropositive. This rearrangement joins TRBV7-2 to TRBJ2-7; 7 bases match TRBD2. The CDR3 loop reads CASSTSGGNEQYF. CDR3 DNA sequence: TGTGCCAGCAGCACATCCGGGGGGAACGAGCAGTACTTC. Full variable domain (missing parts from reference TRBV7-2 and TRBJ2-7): GAGVSQSPSNKVTEKGKDVELRCDPISGHTALYWYRQSLGQGLEFLIYFQGNSAPDKSGLPSDRFSAERTGGSVSTLTIQRTQQEDSAVYLCASSTSGGNEQYFGPGTRLTVT.